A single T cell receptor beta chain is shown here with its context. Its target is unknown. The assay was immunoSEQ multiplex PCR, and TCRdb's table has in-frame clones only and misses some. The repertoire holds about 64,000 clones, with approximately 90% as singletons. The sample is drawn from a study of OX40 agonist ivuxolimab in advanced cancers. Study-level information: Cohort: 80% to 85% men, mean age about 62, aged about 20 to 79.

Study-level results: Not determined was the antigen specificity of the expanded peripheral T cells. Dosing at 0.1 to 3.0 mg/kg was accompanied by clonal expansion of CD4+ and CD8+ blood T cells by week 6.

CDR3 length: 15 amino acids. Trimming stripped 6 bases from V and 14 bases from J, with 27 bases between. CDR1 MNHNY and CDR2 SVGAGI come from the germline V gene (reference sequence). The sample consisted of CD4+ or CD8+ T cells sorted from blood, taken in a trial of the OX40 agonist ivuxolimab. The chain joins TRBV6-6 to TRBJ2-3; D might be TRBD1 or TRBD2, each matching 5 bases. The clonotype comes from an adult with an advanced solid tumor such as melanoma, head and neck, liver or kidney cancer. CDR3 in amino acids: CASRTTRGAASRGYF. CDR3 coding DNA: TGTGCCAGCAGAACGACCCGAGGGGCGGCCTCGAGGGGGTATTTT.